This T cell receptor (beta chain) was documented in a study of T cells in Graves' hyperthyroidism and ophthalmopathy. CDR3 size: 12 residues. CDR1 and CDR2 (germline): MDHEN, SYDVKM. Comment on this clonotype: Its antigen is not known. One junction end disagrees with the germline gene, perhaps due to a read error.

Stable Graves' hyperthyroidism denoted no ophthalmopathy progression over 18 months. What was amplified from RNA transcripts were TCR beta CDR3 regions. Carried out on the TCR CDR3, a first-round RT-PCR used the HTBI primer set. TCRdb reprocessed the multiplex PCR reads via MiXCR and lists one record per CDR3 protein. The data contain 600,000 or so distinct CDR3 sequences, about 16% of them seen just once; the ten biggest clones take up approximately 3.9%. Study conclusions and caveats: Stable hyperthyroidism and ophthalmopathy were separated using 13 V-J signatures. In validation, the model predicted ophthalmopathy. These predictions came a median roughly seven months before onset.

The receptor was derived from a woman younger than 45 with Graves' hyperthyroidism. The V gene is TRBV28, the J gene TRBJ1-1; TRBD1 is a possible D gene (5 bases). Material for sequencing was blood. CDR3 residues: CASEAGVSEASF. The DNA of the CDR3 is TGTGCCAGCGAGGCGGGGGTTTCTGAAGCTTCCTTT.